The 3 T cell receptor beta chains listed next were all sequenced from one sample in a study of cytomegalovirus exposure and HLA in healthy donors. With 60 Vbeta and 13 Jbeta primers, the PCR was carried out. The table came from immunoSEQ multiplex PCR; TCRdb's copy has only in-frame clones and leaves some out. The sample has 190,000 or so clones; over 80% are singletons. Source material: PBMCs. These TCRs come from a woman aged 45-60 years in good health and CMV-seropositive.

The chain recombines TRBV5-8 with TRBJ2-7; weak D call: TRBD2 (6 bases). The CDR3 totals 12 residues. Germline lookup yields CDR1 SGHTS and CDR2 YDEGEE. Trimming shortened V by 4 bases and J by 12 bases, and 17 bases separated the two germline ends. The CDR3 nucleotides read TGTGCCAGCAGCCGGAATCCGGGGGACCGGTACTTC. It specifies CASSRNPGDRYF.

This clone occurred a few times. The chain links TRBV5-1 to TRBJ2-2; D ambiguous. Germline CDR1 reads SGHRS; CDR2 reads YFSETQ. The V end was cut by 0 bases, the J end by 3 bases, with 9 bases between. The length of the CDR3 is 15 residues. The CDR3 reads CASSLVLLHTGELFF. For the CDR3, the DNA is TGCGCCAGCAGCTTGGTGCTATTGCACACCGGGGAGCTGTTTTTT.

The J gene is TRBJ2-2, the V gene TRBV7-2; D uncertain. The CDR3 contains 18 residues. Trimming took 0 bases from V and 0 from J, leaving 14 bases between them. Per the germline V gene, CDR1 is SGHTA and CDR2 is FQGNSA. CDR3 residues: CASSLAAVRHANTGELFF. CDR3 in DNA: TGTGCCAGCAGCTTAGCGGCCGTGAGGCACGCGAACACCGGGGAGCTGTTTTTT.